This note documents a single T cell receptor (beta chain) sequence. The junction and the germline gene differ at one end; a read error may be behind it. This sample stems from a study of preoperative IRX-2 immunotherapy in early breast cancer. Treatment reported: preoperative locoregional IRX-2 cytokine immunotherapy. Preoperative locoregional IRX-2 cytokine immunotherapy was tested in the phase Ib source study. The CDR3 sequence is 14 residues long. The germline V gene has CDR1 LNHNV and CDR2 YYDKDF (reference sequence). Profiling relied on immunoSEQ multiplex PCR, and the TCRdb table lists in-frame clones only, not all of them. The data hold about 3,500 clones, with about four fifths observed a single time.

The input for sequencing was tumor tissue, taken after IRX-2 immunotherapy. The V gene is TRBV15, the J gene TRBJ2-7; D gene uncertain. The TCR comes from a human donor with breast cancer. The CDR3 DNA sequence: TGTGCCAGCAGCTTGGCGGTTTCGTGTAACGAGCAGTACTTC. Translating it yields CASSLAVSCNEQYF.